This T cell receptor beta chain was identified during a study of cytomegalovirus exposure and HLA in healthy donors. Trimming left V 2 bases short and J 0 bases short, with 5 bases between. CDR3 length: 15 amino acids. Germline V gene data show CDR1 as MRHNA and CDR2 as SNTAGT. The PCR ran on 60 Vbeta and 13 Jbeta primers. Clones were sequenced by immunoSEQ multiplex PCR, and TCRdb holds only the in-frame ones, with some missing. The repertoire includes roughly 100,000 clones, approximately 66% of them detected once, and roughly a tenth sits in the top ten. Material for sequencing was PBMCs. This sequence joins TRBV6-4 and TRBJ2-6; no clear D. The sequence was obtained from a man in his forties or fifties in good health and CMV-seropositive. The CDR3 nucleotides are TGTGCCAGCAGTGACAGCCTCTCTGGGGCCAACGTCCTGACTTTC. This codes for CASSDSLSGANVLTF.